This is a list of T cell receptor beta chains from one sample in a study of cytomegalovirus exposure and HLA in healthy donors. Data came from immunoSEQ multiplex PCR; TCRdb stores just in-frame clones and leaves some out. Of 120,000 or so clones listed, approximately 66% are singletons. Sequenced sample: PBMCs. These receptors all come from a woman aged 40 to 55 in good health and CMV-seropositive. Each CDR3 is given with its conserved first and last residue. Fields, in order: J gene, V gene, D gene, clone size, CDR3 DNA, CDR3 protein. A D gene is named only where the DNA matches it firmly. Expanded clones get a size class; other rows say once, few or many, or leave the size out.

>TRBJ2-7|TRBV5-6|TRBD1|-
TGTGCCAGCAGCGGGGACAGGGAATACGAGCAGTACTTC
CASSGDREYEQYF
>TRBJ1-1|TRBV5-4|-|-
TGTGCCGTTCAGGTGAACACTGAAGCTTTCTTT
CAVQVNTEAFF
>TRBJ1-1|TRBV27|-|once
TGTGCCAGCAGTCCAAGGCGAGGGGGAAAAAACACTGAAGCTTTCTTT
CASSPRRGGKNTEAFF
>TRBJ1-1|TRBV15|-|few
TGTGCCACCAGCACAACTGAACGGGGGAACACTGAAGCTTTCTTT
CATSTTERGNTEAFF
>TRBJ1-1|TRBV28|TRBD1|-
TGTGCCAGCAGTTCCTTCGGACAGGGGAACACTGAAGCTTTCTTT
CASSSFGQGNTEAFF
>TRBJ1-2|TRBV13|-|-
TGTGCCAGCAGCTTAGGCTCGGGGAACTATGGCTACACCTTC
CASSLGSGNYGYTF
>TRBJ2-7|TRBV25-1|TRBD2|few
TGTGCCAGCATCGGGACTAGCGGGGGCCTCGAGCAGTACTTC
CASIGTSGGLEQYF
>TRBJ1-2|TRBV19|-|-
TGTGCCAGTAGTATTCAGGGCGGGGCGGCATATGGCTACACCTTC
CASSIQGGAAYGYTF
>TRBJ2-5|TRBV2|-|-
TGTGCCAGCAAGGCCGAGCGGCCAGAGACCCAGTACTTC
CASKAERPETQYF
>TRBJ1-3|TRBV19|-|-
TGTGCCAGTAGTATAGGGGAGCACAGGGTTGGTGGAAACACCATATATTTT
CASSIGEHRVGGNTIYF
>TRBJ2-3|TRBV20-1|-|once
TGCAGTGCGAGTGACAGACCGACGCAGTATTTT
CSASDRPTQYF
>TRBJ2-2|TRBV27|TRBD2|-
TGTGCCAGCAGAAAATTACTAGCGGGAGGCGCGAACACCGGGGAGCTGTTTTTT
CASRKLLAGGANTGELFF
>TRBJ1-1|TRBV30|-|-
TGTGCCTGGAGTCGGGCGGGGCGTAAAGCTTTCTTT
CAWSRAGRKAFF
>TRBJ1-1|TRBV6-1|-|few
TGTGCCAGCAGTGAAGGAATTGGTCAGGGAAGCACTGAAGCTTTCTTT
CASSEGIGQGSTEAFF
>TRBJ2-7|TRBV6-5|TRBD2|few
TGTGCCAGCCGGCGGGAGGGATTCTACGAGCAGTACTTC
CASRREGFYEQYF
>TRBJ1-5|TRBV6-1|-|-
TGTGCCAGCAGCGCACGGGAAACCGGACAGCCCCAGCATTTT
CASSARETGQPQHF
>TRBJ1-3|TRBV5-5|TRBD1|-
TGTGCCAGCAGCTCGGACAGGGGCTCTGGAAACACCATATATTTT
CASSSDRGSGNTIYF
>TRBJ2-1|TRBV27|TRBD2|-
TGTGCCAGCAGTTTATCGAGCGGGACTAGCGGGACTAGCTCCTACAATGAGCAGTTCTTC
CASSLSSGTSGTSSYNEQFF
>TRBJ1-4|TRBV19|-|-
TGTGCCAGCGGGGAGGGGAATGAAAAACTGTTTTTT
CASGEGNEKLFF
>TRBJ1-1|TRBV27|TRBD1|few
TGTGCCAGCAGTTTATCGACAGGGGGGGACACTGAAGCTTTCTTT
CASSLSTGGDTEAFF
>TRBJ2-3|TRBV5-5|-|few
TGTGCCAGCAGCGCATGGACACTCACAGATACGCAGTATTTT
CASSAWTLTDTQYF
>TRBJ2-6|TRBV25-1|TRBD2|-
TGTGCCAGCAGTGATCGGGAGGCTGGGGCCAACGTCCTGACTTTC
CASSDREAGANVLTF
>TRBJ2-6|TRBV19|-|-
TGTGCCAGTACCCGATCTTCGAGGACAGCCTCTGGGGCCAACGTCCTGACTTTC
CASTRSSRTASGANVLTF
>TRBJ2-7|TRBV5-1|TRBD1|-
TGCGCCAGCAGCTTGCTGGGGACAGGGGGCTACGAGCAGTACTTC
CASSLLGTGGYEQYF
>TRBJ2-1|TRBV4-2|TRBD1|-
TGTGCCAGCAGCCAGGGACAGGGGGCAGATGAGCAGTTCTTC
CASSQGQGADEQFF
>TRBJ1-1|TRBV11-3|-|-
TGTGCCAGCAGCTCCACAGGGACCGAAGCTTTCTTT
CASSSTGTEAFF
>TRBJ2-7|TRBV4-2|TRBD2|-
TGTGCCAGCAGCCAAGAAGGTAGCGGGGGGCACTACGAGCAGTACTTC
CASSQEGSGGHYEQYF
>TRBJ2-1|TRBV18|-|-
TGTGCCAGCTCACCAAACAGGGCCAGCTCCTACAATGAGCAGTTCTTC
CASSPNRASSYNEQFF
>TRBJ1-1|TRBV12-5|-|few
TGTGCTAGTGGTTTCCAGACAGACGAGAGGAACACTGAAGCTTTCTTT
CASGFQTDERNTEAFF